This is a list of T cell receptor beta chains from one sample in a study of cytomegalovirus exposure and HLA in healthy donors. Here immunoSEQ multiplex PCR was the method, and the copy in TCRdb shows in-frame clones only, minus some. The profile covers 150,000 or so clones, with more than 70% appearing a single time and 2.4% taken by the ten largest. The specimen sequenced was PBMCs. The receptors originated from a man aged 45-65 years in good health and CMV-seronegative. CDR3s leave out the opening cysteine and the closing phenylalanine or tryptophan.

v_gene: TRBV10-2; len: 11; j_gene: TRBJ1-1; CDR3aa: ASSEQGDTEAF
v_gene: TRBV20-1; len: 8; j_gene: TRBJ2-3; CDR3aa: SAPVDTQY
v_gene: TRBV5-4; len: 13; j_gene: TRBJ2-7; CDR3aa: ASSPPGGRLQEQY
v_gene: TRBV5-6; len: 13; j_gene: TRBJ2-2; CDR3aa: ASSWDIGHTGELF
v_gene: TRBV7-9; len: 13; j_gene: TRBJ2-7; CDR3aa: ASSVSGTRSYEQY
v_gene: TRBV6-6; len: 13; j_gene: TRBJ1-2; CDR3aa: ASSSNKDWPYGYT
v_gene: TRBV28; len: 14; j_gene: TRBJ1-4; CDR3aa: ASSSLGTGVNEKLF
v_gene: TRBV11-2; len: 12; j_gene: TRBJ2-1; CDR3aa: ASSFRQIYNEQF
v_gene: TRBV7-9; len: 13; j_gene: TRBJ2-7; CDR3aa: ASSLVVAGRYEQY
v_gene: TRBV5-4; len: 15; j_gene: TRBJ2-1; CDR3aa: ASSHLATSGSYNEQF
v_gene: TRBV7-9; len: 13; j_gene: TRBJ1-5; CDR3aa: ASSYYQGGEVAQH
v_gene: TRBV12-5; len: 13; j_gene: TRBJ1-2; CDR3aa: ASGQEPRGNYGYT
v_gene: TRBV19; len: 17; j_gene: TRBJ2-3; CDR3aa: ASSIGGAGGPYSTDTQY
v_gene: TRBV28; len: 12; j_gene: TRBJ2-4; CDR3aa: ASSLGGGKNIQY
v_gene: TRBV7-8; len: 13; j_gene: TRBJ1-4; CDR3aa: ASSPLFATNEKLF
v_gene: TRBV18; len: 13; j_gene: TRBJ2-4; CDR3aa: ASSPPGRAKNIQY
v_gene: TRBV5-4; len: 14; j_gene: TRBJ2-3; CDR3aa: ASSLPGRSGTDTQY
v_gene: TRBV2; len: 11; j_gene: TRBJ1-2; CDR3aa: ASSEAGNYGYT
v_gene: TRBV5-1; len: 13; j_gene: TRBJ1-5; CDR3aa: ASSLGQGANQPQH
v_gene: TRBV19; len: 14; j_gene: TRBJ2-7; CDR3aa: ASSIHAGTDNYEQY
v_gene: TRBV6-1; len: 13; j_gene: TRBJ2-7; CDR3aa: ASSVGGGGSYEQY
v_gene: TRBV6-1; len: 11; j_gene: TRBJ2-7; CDR3aa: ASSGEAAYEQY
v_gene: TRBV18; len: 11; j_gene: TRBJ1-1; CDR3aa: ASSPRTADEAF
v_gene: TRBV18; len: 11; j_gene: TRBJ1-1; CDR3aa: ASSPGQDTEAF
v_gene: TRBV6-1; len: 11; j_gene: TRBJ1-2; CDR3aa: ASSVEGADGYT
v_gene: TRBV7-3; len: 12; j_gene: TRBJ2-5; CDR3aa: ASSLGTGGETQY
v_gene: TRBV10-1; len: 11; j_gene: TRBJ2-7; CDR3aa: ASSASGSYEQY
v_gene: TRBV9; len: 14; j_gene: TRBJ1-4; CDR3aa: ASSATPGQGNEKLF
v_gene: TRBV7-9; len: 13; j_gene: TRBJ1-3; CDR3aa: ASSLGTVRGNTIY
v_gene: TRBV19; len: 11; j_gene: TRBJ2-7; CDR3aa: ASSGAPTYEQY
v_gene: TRBV11-2; len: 13; j_gene: TRBJ2-3; CDR3aa: ASREITSSTDTQY
v_gene: TRBV5-1; len: 13; j_gene: TRBJ2-1; CDR3aa: ASSLVQGSMGEQF
v_gene: TRBV29-1; len: 14; j_gene: TRBJ2-6; CDR3aa: SVEPVLYSGANVLT
v_gene: TRBV14; len: 14; j_gene: TRBJ1-4; CDR3aa: ASSRNQGSGNEKLF
v_gene: TRBV2; len: 12; j_gene: TRBJ1-5; CDR3aa: ASSGTLLNQPQH
v_gene: TRBV7-2; len: 12; j_gene: TRBJ1-4; CDR3aa: ASSSQRGSEKLF
v_gene: TRBV11-2; len: 12; j_gene: TRBJ1-1; CDR3aa: ASSRDRVSTEAF
v_gene: TRBV4-1; len: 14; j_gene: TRBJ2-1; CDR3aa: ASSEHWVRGQGEQF
v_gene: TRBV5-1; len: 14; j_gene: TRBJ1-4; CDR3aa: ASSPGQGATNEKLF
v_gene: TRBV30; len: 13; j_gene: TRBJ2-7; CDR3aa: AWSPSGTGDYEQY
v_gene: TRBV13; len: 14; j_gene: TRBJ1-5; CDR3aa: ASSLGGTGGRQPQH
v_gene: TRBV5-1; len: 14; j_gene: TRBJ2-3; CDR3aa: ASSSDRALAGDTQY
v_gene: TRBV5-1; len: 13; j_gene: TRBJ1-2; CDR3aa: ASSTRDTANYGYT
v_gene: TRBV7-8; len: 12; j_gene: TRBJ1-6; CDR3aa: ASSPTVGDSPLH
v_gene: TRBV5-4; len: 13; j_gene: TRBJ2-1; CDR3aa: ASSLHTSGRGEQF
v_gene: TRBV7-3; len: 16; j_gene: TRBJ2-1; CDR3aa: ASSPRTSGSQPYNEQF
v_gene: TRBV5-1; len: 14; j_gene: TRBJ1-1; CDR3aa: ASSLGGAPGGTEAF
v_gene: TRBV6-6; len: 12; j_gene: TRBJ1-2; CDR3aa: ASSYSLDSSGYT